Shown below are 28 T cell receptor beta chains from a single sample sequenced in a study of post-analysis software for immune sequencing data (dated by TCRdb to 2013 to 2016). Broad study findings and their caveats: About 5 TRBV segments, including TRBV5-6, TRBV5-1 and TRBV20-1, were significantly more frequent in patients than controls.

Library preparation employed PCR. Sequencing took place on an Illumina HiSeq 2500. To reduce PCR and sequencing biases, unique molecular identifiers were built into the TCR beta cDNA libraries. TCRdb trimmed the raw reads at Q25, called clones with MiXCR and kept productive beta chains. When rows share a CDR3 protein, they turn into one entry using the most common DNA and genes. The sample table records about 150,000 distinct CDR3 sequences; about 29% of these occur just once. About 1.4% of the sample lies in the top ten. The antigens of these receptors remain unknown. The sample consisted of blood. The receptors originated from a girl aged 5-17 years with multiple sclerosis.

This clonotype was counted a few times. This chain uses TRBV5-1 with TRBJ1-2; D ambiguous. There are 16 residues in the CDR3. V was pared by 4 bases and J by 2 bases, with 18 bases between. The germline gives CDR1 SGHRS, CDR2 YFSETQ. The CDR3 DNA follows: TGCGCCAGCAGCCTGGGGTACTTCCCAGCCAACTATGGCTACACCTTC. Translation: CASSLGYFPANYGYTF.

This clonotype was observed a handful of times. The chain joins TRBV10-3 to TRBJ2-1; no reliable D call. V was shortened by 11 bases and J by 3 bases, with 17 bases between the two germline ends. The germline gives CDR1 ENHRY, CDR2 SYGVKD. CDR3 length: 14 residues. The CDR3 coding sequence is TGTGCCTCCTCCGACTCTCCGGACTACAATGAGCAGTTCTTC. It specifies CASSDSPDYNEQFF.

This clonotype showed up just a few times. The genes are TRBV12-3 or TRBV12-4 and TRBJ2-7, with TRBD1 matching 8 bases. This CDR3 region has 13 residues. Trimming removed 8 bases from V and 3 bases from J; junction bases left unmatched: 6. The CDR3 DNA sequence: TGTGCCAGCGGCCGACAGGGGAGCTACGAGCAGTACTTC. The encoded protein is CASGRQGSYEQYF.

The sample holds one count of this clonotype. The chain uses TRBV7-2 and TRBJ2-1; D is unclear. Germline values: CDR1 SGHTA, CDR2 FQGNSA. The V end lost 4 bases, the J end lost 0 bases, and 16 bases lay between the germline ends. This CDR3 is built from 17 residues. CDR3 sequence (DNA): TGTGCCAGCAGCTCCGAGCCGGCGGATAGCTCCTACAATGAGCAGTTCTTC. It codes for CASSSEPADSSYNEQFF.

Worth noting for this clonotype: One end of the junction varies from germline; a read error may be responsible. The chain links TRBV20-1 to TRBJ2-7, with TRBD2 matching 13 bases. The J call may be faulty, since TRBJ2-5 better matches the DNA end. The CDR3 covers 17 residues. Germline CDR1 reads DFQATT; CDR2 reads SNEGSKA (reference sequence). CDR3 residues: CSTRDTKLAGGPETQYF. The CDR3 nucleotides are TGCAGTACTAGAGATACCAAACTAGCGGGAGGGCCAGAGACCCAGTACTTC.

At least ten counts were recorded for this clonotype. In DNA, the CDR3 is TGCAGCGCCAGTTACTTGGGACAGGGGGGCTATGGCTACACCTTC. This encodes CSASYLGQGGYGYTF. The chain links TRBV29-1 to TRBJ1-2, with TRBD1 matching over 11 bases. CDR1 SQVTM and CDR2 ANQGSEA come from the germline V gene. The V segment lost 7 bases and the J segment 4 bases; nucleotides outside the gene matches: 11. This CDR3 contains 15 residues.

This clonotype was picked up a small number of times. The chain has TRBV10-3 and TRBJ1-1; D gene uncertain. This CDR3 is built from 12 residues. The V end was cut by 7 bases, the J end by 2 bases, with 8 bases between. Germline V lookup: CDR1 ENHRY, CDR2 SYGVKD. The CDR3: CAIMSVNTEAFF. In nucleotides, the CDR3 is TGTGCCATCATGTCCGTCAACACTGAAGCTTTCTTT.

This clonotype was found once. A much larger clone lies one base from this, so it may be a read error. The V and J genes are TRBV10-3 and TRBJ2-7; no clear D. The DNA matches TRBJ2-5 better at its end, which makes the J call doubtful. The CDR3 is made up of 14 amino acids. Germline V gene data show CDR1 as ENHRY and CDR2 as SYGVKD. CDR3 region: CAISESAVGETQYF. CDR3 DNA: TGTGCCATCAGTGAGTCGGCCGTGGGTGAGACCCAGTACTTC.

J is TRBJ2-5 and V is TRBV12-3 or TRBV12-4, with D possibly being TRBD2 (5 bases). Trimming cost V 4 bases and J 4 bases, with 10 bases left between them. CDR3 length equals 13 residues. The CDR3 DNA follows: TGTGCCAGCAGTTCCTACGGGGTAGAGACCCAGTACTTC. This gives the protein CASSSYGVETQYF.

J is TRBJ1-5 and V is TRBV7-8, with 11 positions matching TRBD1. The CDR3 contains 18 residues. J lost 1 base, V lost 4 bases, and 9 bases had no gene match. Per the germline V gene, CDR1 is SGHVS and CDR2 is FQNEAQ. The CDR3 protein is CASSSSGTGGRSNQPQHF. CDR3 sequence (DNA): TGTGCCAGCAGCTCGAGTGGGACAGGGGGTAGGAGCAATCAGCCCCAGCATTTT. Full variable domain (missing parts from reference TRBV7-8 and TRBJ1-5): GAGVSQSPRYKVAKRGQDVALRCDPISGHVSLFWYQQALGQGPEFLTYFQNEAQLDKSGLPSDRFFAERPEGSVSTLKIQRTQQEDSAVYLCASSSSGTGGRSNQPQHFGDGTRLSIL.

This clonotype was seen only a few times. V usage is TRBV30 and J usage is TRBJ2-1; 9 bases are a match to TRBD2. This CDR3 spans 15 amino acids. CDR1 is GTSNPN, CDR2 SVGIG, per germline (reference sequence). With 4 bases clipped from V and 9 bases from J, the junction kept 13 bases outside the gene matches. CDR3 region: CAWTRTLAGSVEQFF. CDR3 DNA: TGTGCCTGGACCCGAACCCTAGCGGGAAGTGTTGAGCAGTTCTTC.

The chain is built from TRBV30 and TRBJ1-1; no clear D gene. The V and J ends lost 0 bases and 0 bases respectively, with 8 bases between them. Germline CDR1 is GTSNPN and CDR2 is SVGIG (reference sequence). There are 14 residues in the CDR3. CDR3 residues: CAWSVRSLNTEAFF. Written as DNA, the CDR3 is TGTGCCTGGAGTGTACGCAGTCTGAACACTGAAGCTTTCTTT.

About this clonotype: A much more abundant neighbour one base away suggests this may be a read error. The chain links TRBV10-3 to TRBJ2-3; maybe TRBD2 (6 bases). The CDR3 is made up of 16 amino acids. The V and J ends lost 2 bases and 4 bases respectively, with 16 bases between them. The germline V gene has CDR1 ENHRY and CDR2 SYGVKD. The CDR3 spells CAISEPGEMRADTQYF. CDR3 DNA: TGTGCCATCAGTGAGCCGGGGGAAATGCGGGCAGATACGCAGTATTTT.

The rearrangement uses TRBV5-1 and TRBJ2-7, with D maybe TRBD2 (7 bases). The V and J ends lost 4 bases and 2 bases respectively, with 13 bases between them. The CDR3 has 14 amino acids. Germline V gene data show CDR1 as SGHRS and CDR2 as YFSETQ. The CDR3 region is CASSLEGGAYEQYF. Here the CDR3 DNA reads TGCGCCAGCAGCCTGGAAGGGGGGGCCTACGAGCAGTACTTC. The variable domain in full, with the rest retrieved from reference TRBV5-1 and TRBJ2-7, is KAGVTQTPRYLIKTRGQQVTLSCSPISGHRSVSWYQQTPGQGLQFLFEYFSETQRNKGNFPGRFSGRQFSNSRSEMNVSTLELGDSALYLCASSLEGGAYEQYFGPGTRLTVT.

In this sample, this clonotype turned up a few times. The germline gene is not matched at one end of the junction; a read error may be the cause. This rearrangement joins TRBV5-1 to TRBJ2-3, with 7 bases lining up with TRBD1. Germline CDR1 SGHRS, CDR2 YFSETQ. CDR3 length: 15 residues. In DNA form, the CDR3 reads TGCGCCAGCAGCTTGGGATCGACAGGGCCAGATGCGCAGTATTTT. Protein product: CASSLGSTGPDAQYF.

The sample holds many counts of this clonotype. The gene calls are TRBV6-5 and TRBJ2-7; no definite D call. V lost 3 bases and J 6 bases, leaving 6 bases between the germline ends. The CDR3 runs 11 residues. The germline V gene has CDR1 MNHEY and CDR2 SVGAGI. The CDR3 sequence is CASSYGSEQYF. The DNA for the CDR3 is TGTGCCAGCAGTTATGGTTCCGAGCAGTACTTC.

The CDR3 protein is CASSQKAGGPYTGELFF. CDR3 in DNA: TGCGCCAGCAGCCAAAAAGCGGGAGGGCCATACACCGGGGAGCTGTTTTTT. The V gene is TRBV4-1, the J gene TRBJ2-2, with TRBD2 identical over 10 bases. The germline V gene encodes CDR1 MGHRA and CDR2 YSYEKL. V was pared by 2 bases and J by 3 bases, with 6 bases of the junction left unmatched. This CDR3 is built from 17 residues.

This clonotype was found many times. The chain has TRBV20-1 and TRBJ2-5, with 7 bases that match TRBD1. The CDR3 spans 12 residues. Germline-derived CDR1 and CDR2 are DFQATT and SNEGSKA (reference sequence). The V and J ends lost 4 bases and 1 base, in that order; junction bases with no gene match: 0. CDR3 sequence: CSATGGQETQYF. For the CDR3, the DNA is TGCAGTGCTACAGGGGGCCAAGAGACCCAGTACTTC.

V and J are TRBV10-2 and TRBJ2-3; no clear D gene. Germline V gives CDR1 WSHSY, CDR2 SAAADI. This CDR3 region has 13 residues. Between the trimmed V and J ends, which lost 10 bases and 6 bases, there was a span of 17 bases. The DNA for the CDR3 is TGCGCCATCGAGGCCCCGCCCGGGGATACGCAGTATTTT. Its translation is CAIEAPPGDTQYF.

The gene calls are TRBV27 and TRBJ2-7; D tentatively fits TRBD1 or TRBD2 (5 bases each). Looked up from germline, CDR1 is MNHEY and CDR2 is SMNVEV (reference sequence). The CDR3 spans 13 residues. V lost 3 bases, J lost 0 bases, and 6 bases lay in between. Written as DNA, the CDR3 is TGTGCCAGCAGTTTCGGGACCTCCTACGAGCAGTACTTC. Translation: CASSFGTSYEQYF.

This clonotype has a count of ten or more. The V gene is TRBV12-3 or TRBV12-4, the J gene TRBJ1-2; D is ambiguous. V was cut by 2 bases and J by 2 bases, with 9 bases left in between. This CDR3 has 14 residues. The CDR3 bases are TGTGCCAGCAGTTTAAGGAGGGCCAACTATGGCTACACCTTC. Amino acids: CASSLRRANYGYTF.

This clonotype was observed at least ten times. The chain carries TRBV25-1 and TRBJ1-1, with D possibly being TRBD1 (5 bases). V was clipped by 7 bases and J by 4 bases, with 10 bases between them. In germline, CDR1 is MGHDK, CDR2 SYGVNS. The CDR3 loop spans 12 amino acids. The CDR3 sequence: CASMRGGTEAFF. DNA for the CDR3: TGTGCCAGCATGAGGGGTGGCACTGAAGCTTTCTTT.

As regards this clonotype: It may be a read error: a sequence one base away is much more abundant. J is TRBJ2-7 and V is TRBV20-1, with D unclear. V gave up 3 bases and J gave up 1 base, with 13 bases separating them. Germline assignment: CDR1 DFQATT and CDR2 SNEGSKA (reference sequence). The CDR3 loop spans 14 amino acids. This CDR3 reads CSASRVVRSYEQYF. The DNA of the CDR3 is TGCAGTGCTAGTAGGGTTGTTCGGTCCTACGAGCAGTACTTC.

This chain connects TRBV6-1 to TRBJ2-1; weak D call: TRBD1 (6 bases). The DNA matches TRBJ2-7 better at its end, which makes the J call doubtful. The CDR3 consists of 14 residues. The germline CDR1 and CDR2 sequences are MNHNS and SASEGT. CDR3 DNA: TGTGCCAGCAACCTCAGGGGACCCTACAATGAGCAGTACTTC. Its protein is CASNLRGPYNEQYF.

V usage is TRBV5-1 and J usage is TRBJ2-7; D is unclear. Trimming left V 1 base short and J 0 bases short, with 14 bases between. There are 16 residues in the CDR3. Germline V gene sequence: CDR1 SGHRS, CDR2 YFSETQ. For the CDR3, the DNA is TGCGCCAGCAGCTTGTACGTCACAGCCAACTCCTACGAGCAGTACTTC. It codes for CASSLYVTANSYEQYF. Supplemented by reference TRBV5-1 and TRBJ2-7, the full variable domain reads KAGVTQTPRYLIKTRGQQVTLSCSPISGHRSVSWYQQTPGQGLQFLFEYFSETQRNKGNFPGRFSGRQFSNSRSEMNVSTLELGDSALYLCASSLYVTANSYEQYFGPGTRLTVT.

The chain carries TRBV7-3 and TRBJ2-1; D uncertain. The CDR3 covers 13 residues. CDR1 is SGHTA, CDR2 FQGTGA, per germline. The germline V and J ends were trimmed by 1 base and 5 bases, with 6 bases remaining between them. DNA of the CDR3: TGTGCCAGCAGCTTAAACCTAAACAATGAGCAGTTCTTC. Its translation: CASSLNLNNEQFF.

The V and J genes are TRBV6-5 and TRBJ1-1; the D is unclear. The germline CDR1 and CDR2 sequences are MNHEY and SVGAGI. CDR3 length: 14 amino acids. V was shortened by 0 bases and J by 5 bases, with 10 bases between the two germline ends. CDR3 in amino acids: CASSYSGGGTEAFF. DNA for the CDR3: TGTGCCAGCAGTTACTCGGGCGGTGGAACTGAAGCTTTCTTT.

A word on this clonotype: A much larger clone lies a single base off, so this may be a read error. V usage is TRBV5-5 and J usage is TRBJ2-1; the match to TRBD2 covers 7 bases. The CDR3 is 15 amino acids. Germline V lookup: CDR1 SGHKS, CDR2 YYEKEE (reference sequence). V gave up 5 bases and J gave up 13 bases; unmatched junction bases: 18. DNA of the CDR3: TGTGCCAGCAGTCCGGGGGGATTTGTTCAAGAGACCCAGTTCTTC. This codes for CASSPGGFVQETQFF.